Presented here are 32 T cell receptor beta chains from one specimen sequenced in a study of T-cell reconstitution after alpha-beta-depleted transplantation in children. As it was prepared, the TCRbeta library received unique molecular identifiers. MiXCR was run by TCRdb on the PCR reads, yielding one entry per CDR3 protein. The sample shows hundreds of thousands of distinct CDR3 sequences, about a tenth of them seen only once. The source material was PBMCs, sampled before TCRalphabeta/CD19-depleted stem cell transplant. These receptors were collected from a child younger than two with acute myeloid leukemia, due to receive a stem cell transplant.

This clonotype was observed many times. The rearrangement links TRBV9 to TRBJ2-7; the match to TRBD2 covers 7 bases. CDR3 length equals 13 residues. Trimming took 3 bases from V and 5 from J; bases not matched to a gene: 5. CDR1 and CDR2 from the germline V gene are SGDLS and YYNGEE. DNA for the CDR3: TGTGCCAGCAGCGCCGCCGGGGGGAACGAGCAGTACTTC. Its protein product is CASSAAGGNEQYF.

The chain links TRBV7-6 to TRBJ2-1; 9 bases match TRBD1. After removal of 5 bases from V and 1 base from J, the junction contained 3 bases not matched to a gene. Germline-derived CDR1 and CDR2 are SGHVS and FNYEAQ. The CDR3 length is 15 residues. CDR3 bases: TGTGCCAGCAGCGGACAGGGGATTTCCTACAATGAGCAGTTCTTC. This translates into CASSGQGISYNEQFF.

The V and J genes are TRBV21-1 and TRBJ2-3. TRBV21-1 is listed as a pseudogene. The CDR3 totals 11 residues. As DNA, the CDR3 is TGTGCCTGCAGCAAAACAGATACGCAGTATTTT. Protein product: CACSKTDTQYF.

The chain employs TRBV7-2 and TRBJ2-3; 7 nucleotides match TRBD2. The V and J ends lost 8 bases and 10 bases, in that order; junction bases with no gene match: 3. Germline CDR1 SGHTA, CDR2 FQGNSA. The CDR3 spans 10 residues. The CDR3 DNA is TGTGCCAGCGGGGACTACGCGCAGTATTTT. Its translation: CASGDYAQYF. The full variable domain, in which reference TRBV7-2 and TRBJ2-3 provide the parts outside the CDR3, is GAGVSQSPSNKVTEKGKDVELRCDPISGHTALYWYRQSLGQGLEFLIYFQGNSAPDKSGLPSDRFSAERTGGSVSTLTIQRTQQEDSAVYLCASGDYAQYFGPGTRLTVL.

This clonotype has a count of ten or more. CDR3 bases: TGTGCCAGCAGCTTAACGGTGGATCAGCCCCAGCATTTT. Translated: CASSLTVDQPQHF. The rearrangement joins TRBV7-9 to TRBJ1-5; D is unclear. The V end lost 2 bases, the J end lost 5 bases, and 7 bases lay between the germline ends. The germline gives CDR1 SEHNR, CDR2 FQNEAQ (reference sequence). The CDR3 spans 13 residues.

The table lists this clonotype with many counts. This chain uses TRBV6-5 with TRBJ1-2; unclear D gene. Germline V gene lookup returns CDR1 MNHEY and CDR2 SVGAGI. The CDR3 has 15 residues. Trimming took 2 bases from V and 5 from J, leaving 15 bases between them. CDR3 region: CASSYTPTIGYGYTF. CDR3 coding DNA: TGTGCCAGCAGTTACACCCCCACAATAGGGTATGGCTACACCTTC.

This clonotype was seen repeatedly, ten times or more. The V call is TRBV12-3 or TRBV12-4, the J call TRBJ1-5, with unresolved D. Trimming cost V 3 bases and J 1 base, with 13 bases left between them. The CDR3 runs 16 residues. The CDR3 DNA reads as TGTGCCAGCAGTTTTGAGGCAGGTCGCAGCAATCAGCCCCAGCATTTT. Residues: CASSFEAGRSNQPQHF.

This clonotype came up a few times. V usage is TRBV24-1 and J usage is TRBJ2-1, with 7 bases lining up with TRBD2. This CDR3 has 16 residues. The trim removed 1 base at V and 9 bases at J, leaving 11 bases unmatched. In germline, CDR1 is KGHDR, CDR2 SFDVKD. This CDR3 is CATSDFRTRDFSEQFF. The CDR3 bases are TGTGCCACCAGTGATTTTCGGACTAGGGATTTTAGTGAGCAGTTCTTC.

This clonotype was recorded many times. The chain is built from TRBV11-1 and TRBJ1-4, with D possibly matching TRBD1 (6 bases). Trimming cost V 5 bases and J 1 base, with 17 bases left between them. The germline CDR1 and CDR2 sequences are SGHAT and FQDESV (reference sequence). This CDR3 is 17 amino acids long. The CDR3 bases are TGTGCCAGCAGCCATTGGACAGCAGGGGTAACTAATGAAAAACTGTTTTTT. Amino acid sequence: CASSHWTAGVTNEKLFF.

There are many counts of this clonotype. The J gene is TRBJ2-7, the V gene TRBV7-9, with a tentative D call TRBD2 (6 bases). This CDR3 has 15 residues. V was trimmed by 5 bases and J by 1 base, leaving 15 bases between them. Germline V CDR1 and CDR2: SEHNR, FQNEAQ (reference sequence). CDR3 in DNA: TGTGCCAGCAGCCCTCGACTAGGTACTTCCTACGAGCAGTACTTC. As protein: CASSPRLGTSYEQYF.

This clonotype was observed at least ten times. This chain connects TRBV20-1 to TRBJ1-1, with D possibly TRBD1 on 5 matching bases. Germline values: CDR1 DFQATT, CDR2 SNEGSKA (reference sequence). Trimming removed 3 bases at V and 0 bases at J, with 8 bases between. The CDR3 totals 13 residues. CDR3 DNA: TGCAGTGCTAGTCGGGACTTGAACACTGAAGCTTTCTTT. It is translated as CSASRDLNTEAFF.

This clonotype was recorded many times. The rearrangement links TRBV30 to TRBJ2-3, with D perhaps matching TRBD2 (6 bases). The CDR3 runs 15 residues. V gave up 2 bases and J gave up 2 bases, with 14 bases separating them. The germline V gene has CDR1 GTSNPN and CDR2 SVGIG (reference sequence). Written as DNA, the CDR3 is TGTGCCTGGAGTCCGGGACTTGATTCCACAGATACGCAGTATTTT. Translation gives CAWSPGLDSTDTQYF.

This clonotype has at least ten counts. The CDR3 protein is CASSEQTSNQPQHF. The CDR3 DNA is TGTGCCAGCAGTGAACAGACTAGCAATCAGCCCCAGCATTTT. This chain joins TRBV6-1 and TRBJ1-5, with D hard to call. CDR1 is MNHNS and CDR2 is SASEGT in the germline V gene. The CDR3 extends over 14 amino acids. Trimming left V 2 bases short and J 0 bases short, with 5 bases between.

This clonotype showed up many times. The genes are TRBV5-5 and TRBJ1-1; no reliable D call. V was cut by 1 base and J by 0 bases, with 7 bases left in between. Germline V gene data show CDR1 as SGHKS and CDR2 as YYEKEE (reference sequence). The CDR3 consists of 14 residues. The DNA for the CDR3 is TGTGCCAGCAGCTTGACAGTAATGAACACTGAAGCTTTCTTT. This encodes CASSLTVMNTEAFF.

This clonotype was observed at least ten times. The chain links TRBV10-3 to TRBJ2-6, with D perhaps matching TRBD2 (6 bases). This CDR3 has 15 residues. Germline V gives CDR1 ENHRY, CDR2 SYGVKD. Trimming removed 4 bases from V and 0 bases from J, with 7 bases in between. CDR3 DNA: TGTGCCATCAGTGGGGGGGTCTCTGGGGCCAACGTCCTGACTTTC. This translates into CAISGGVSGANVLTF.

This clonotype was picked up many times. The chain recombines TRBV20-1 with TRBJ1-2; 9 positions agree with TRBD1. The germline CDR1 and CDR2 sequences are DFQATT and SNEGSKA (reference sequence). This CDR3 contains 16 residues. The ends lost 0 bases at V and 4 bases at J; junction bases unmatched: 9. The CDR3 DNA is TGCAGTGCTAGAGAATGGGGACAGGGAGGGGTCTATGGCTACACCTTC. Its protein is CSAREWGQGGVYGYTF.

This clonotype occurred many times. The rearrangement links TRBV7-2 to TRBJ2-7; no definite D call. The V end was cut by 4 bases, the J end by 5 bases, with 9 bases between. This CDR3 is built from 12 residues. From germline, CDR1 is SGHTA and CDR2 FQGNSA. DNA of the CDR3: TGTGCCAGCAGCTCGTTAGCCCACGAGCAGTACTTC. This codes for CASSSLAHEQYF.

The CDR3 region has the DNA TGTGCCAGCAACCCCGACAGCTTACAAGAGACCCAGTACTTC. Its translation is CASNPDSLQETQYF. The chain recombines TRBV28 with TRBJ2-5; D might be TRBD1 (5 bases). CDR1 is MDHEN and CDR2 is SYDVKM in the germline V gene. The CDR3 totals 14 residues. The ends were cut back, 7 bases at V and 2 bases at J, with 14 bases in the middle. Using reference TRBV28 and TRBJ2-5 for the parts outside the CDR3, the full variable domain is DVKVTQSSRYLVKRTGEKVFLECVQDMDHENMFWYRQDPGLGLRLIYFSYDVKMKEKGDIPEGYSVSREKKERFSLILESASTNQTSMYLCASNPDSLQETQYFGPGTRLLVL.

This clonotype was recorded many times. The CDR3 DNA follows: TGTGCCAGCAGCCCGACTAGCGGGGCCTACGAGCAGTACTTC. Its translation: CASSPTSGAYEQYF. The chain uses TRBV3-1 and TRBJ2-7; the match to TRBD2 covers 11 bases. The CDR3 contains 14 residues. J gave up 2 bases and V 4 bases, and 1 base lay outside the gene matches. The V gene's germline CDR1 is LGHDT and CDR2 YNNKEL (reference sequence).

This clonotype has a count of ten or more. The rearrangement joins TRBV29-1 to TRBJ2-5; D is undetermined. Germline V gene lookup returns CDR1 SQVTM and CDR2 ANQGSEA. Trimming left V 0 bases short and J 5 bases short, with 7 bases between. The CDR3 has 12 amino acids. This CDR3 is CSVEDLGETQYF. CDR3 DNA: TGCAGCGTTGAAGATCTTGGGGAGACCCAGTACTTC. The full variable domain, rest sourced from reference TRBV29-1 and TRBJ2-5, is SAVISQKPSRDICQRGTSLTIQCQVDSQVTMMFWYRQQPGQSLTLIATANQGSEATYESGFVIDKFPISRPNLTFSTLTVSNMSPEDSSIYLCSVEDLGETQYFGPGTRLLVL.

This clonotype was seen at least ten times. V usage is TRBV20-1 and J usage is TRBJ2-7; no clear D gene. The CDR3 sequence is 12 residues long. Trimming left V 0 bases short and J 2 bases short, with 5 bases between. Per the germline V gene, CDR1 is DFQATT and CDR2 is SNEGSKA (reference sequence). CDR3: CSAREGPYEQYF. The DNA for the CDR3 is TGCAGTGCTAGAGAAGGTCCCTACGAGCAGTACTTC.

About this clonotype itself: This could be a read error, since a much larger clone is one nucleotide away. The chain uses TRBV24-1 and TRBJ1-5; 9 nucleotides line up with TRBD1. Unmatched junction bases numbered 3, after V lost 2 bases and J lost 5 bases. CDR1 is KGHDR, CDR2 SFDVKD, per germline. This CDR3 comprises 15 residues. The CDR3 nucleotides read TGTGCCACCAGTGATTCGGGACAGGGAGATCAGCCCCAGCATTTT. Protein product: CATSDSGQGDQPQHF.

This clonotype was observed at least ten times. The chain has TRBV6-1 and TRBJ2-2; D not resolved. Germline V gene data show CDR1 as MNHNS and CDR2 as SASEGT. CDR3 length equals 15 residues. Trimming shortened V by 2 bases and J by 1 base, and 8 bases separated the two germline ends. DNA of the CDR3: TGTGCCAGCAGTGAAATATTCAGGAACACCGGGGAGCTGTTTTTT. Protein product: CASSEIFRNTGELFF.

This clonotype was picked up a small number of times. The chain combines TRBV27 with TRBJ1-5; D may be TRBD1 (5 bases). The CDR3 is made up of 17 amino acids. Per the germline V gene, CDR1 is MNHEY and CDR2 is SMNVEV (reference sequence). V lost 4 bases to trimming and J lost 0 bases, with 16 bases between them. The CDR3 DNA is TGTGCCAGCAGTTCCCTAAGGGGCAGGGATAGCAATCAGCCCCAGCATTTT. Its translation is CASSSLRGRDSNQPQHF.

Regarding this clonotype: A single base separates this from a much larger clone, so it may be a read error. The chain's CDR3 is CVAEDGSGTQYF. CDR3 in DNA: TGTGTCGCGGAGGACGGGAGTGGTACGCAGTATTTT. This chain joins TRBV10-3 and TRBJ2-3; possible D gene TRBD2, 6 bases. Germline CDR1 and CDR2: ENHRY and SYGVKD. CDR3 size: 12 residues.

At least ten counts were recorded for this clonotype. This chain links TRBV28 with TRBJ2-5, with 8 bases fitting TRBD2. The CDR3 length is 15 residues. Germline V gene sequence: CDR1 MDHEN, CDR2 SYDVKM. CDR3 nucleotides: TGTGCAACTGTTAGCGGGGCTTTAGGGGAAGAGACCCAGTACTTC. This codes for CATVSGALGEETQYF.

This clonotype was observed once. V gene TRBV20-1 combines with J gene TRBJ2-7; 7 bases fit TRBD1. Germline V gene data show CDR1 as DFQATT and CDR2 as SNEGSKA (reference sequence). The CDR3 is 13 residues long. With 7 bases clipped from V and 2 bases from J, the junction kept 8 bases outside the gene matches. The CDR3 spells CSERWDRAYEQYF. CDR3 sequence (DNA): TGCAGTGAGCGATGGGACAGAGCCTACGAGCAGTACTTC.

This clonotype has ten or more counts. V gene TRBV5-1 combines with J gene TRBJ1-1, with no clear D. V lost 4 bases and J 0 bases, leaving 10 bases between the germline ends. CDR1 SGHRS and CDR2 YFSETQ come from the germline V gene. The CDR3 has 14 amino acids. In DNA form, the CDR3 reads TGCGCCAGCAGCGGGTGGGCGGTGAACACTGAAGCTTTCTTT. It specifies CASSGWAVNTEAFF.

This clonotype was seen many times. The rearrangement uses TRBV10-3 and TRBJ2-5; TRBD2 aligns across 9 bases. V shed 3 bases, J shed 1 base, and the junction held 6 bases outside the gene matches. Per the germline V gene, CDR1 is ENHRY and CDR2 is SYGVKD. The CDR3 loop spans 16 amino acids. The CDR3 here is CAISDPTSGIQETQYF. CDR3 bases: TGTGCCATCAGTGATCCGACTAGCGGAATCCAAGAGACCCAGTACTTC.

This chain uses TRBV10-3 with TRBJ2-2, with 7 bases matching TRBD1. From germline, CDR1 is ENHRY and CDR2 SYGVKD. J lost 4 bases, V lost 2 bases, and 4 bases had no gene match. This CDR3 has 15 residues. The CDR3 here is CAISERDSLTGELFF. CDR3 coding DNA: TGTGCCATCAGTGAGCGGGACAGTCTCACCGGGGAGCTGTTTTTT.

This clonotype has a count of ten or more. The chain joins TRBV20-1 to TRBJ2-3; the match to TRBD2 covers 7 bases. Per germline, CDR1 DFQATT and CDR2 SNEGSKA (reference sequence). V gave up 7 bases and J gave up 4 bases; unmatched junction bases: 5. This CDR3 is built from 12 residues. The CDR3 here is CSVAGDPDTQYF. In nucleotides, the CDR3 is TGCAGTGTTGCGGGAGACCCAGATACGCAGTATTTT.

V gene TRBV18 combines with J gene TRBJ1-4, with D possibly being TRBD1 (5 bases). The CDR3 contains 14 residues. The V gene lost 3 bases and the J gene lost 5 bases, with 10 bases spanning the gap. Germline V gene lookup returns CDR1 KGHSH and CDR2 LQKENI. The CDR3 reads CASSPQGGNEKLFF. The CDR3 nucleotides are TGTGCCAGCTCACCGCAGGGAGGGAATGAAAAACTGTTTTTT. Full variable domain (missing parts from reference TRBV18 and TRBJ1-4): NAGVMQNPRHLVRRRGQEARLRCSPMKGHSHVYWYRQLPEEGLKFMVYLQKENIIDESGMPKERFSAEFPKEGPSILRIQQVVRGDSAAYFCASSPQGGNEKLFFGSGTQLSVL.